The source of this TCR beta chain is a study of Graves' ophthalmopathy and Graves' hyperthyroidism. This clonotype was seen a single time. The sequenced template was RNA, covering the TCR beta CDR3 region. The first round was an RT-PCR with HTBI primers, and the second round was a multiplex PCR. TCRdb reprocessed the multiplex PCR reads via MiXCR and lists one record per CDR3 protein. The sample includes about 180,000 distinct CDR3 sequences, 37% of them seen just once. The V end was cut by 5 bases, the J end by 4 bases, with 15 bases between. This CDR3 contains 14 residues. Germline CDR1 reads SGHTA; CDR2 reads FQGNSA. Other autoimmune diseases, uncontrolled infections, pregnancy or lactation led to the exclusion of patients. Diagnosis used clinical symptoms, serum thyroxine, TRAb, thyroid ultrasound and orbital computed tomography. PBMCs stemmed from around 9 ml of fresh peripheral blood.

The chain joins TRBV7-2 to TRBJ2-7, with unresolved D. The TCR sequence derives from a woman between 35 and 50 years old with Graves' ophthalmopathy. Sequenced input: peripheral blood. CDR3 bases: TGTGCCAGCAGCAAAGGATTACAGAATTACGAGCAGTACTTC. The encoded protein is CASSKGLQNYEQYF.